The rows below give T cell receptor beta chains drawn from one sample of a study of beta chain features in type 1 diabetes. TCRdb keeps only in-frame clones here, not all; method: immunoSEQ multiplex PCR. The repertoire consists of some 180,000 clones, with about 13% occurring once and the leading ten covering about 0.58%. The sequenced material came from central memory CD4+ T cells from blood. All receptors derive from a woman aged 18-29 years in good health. Both conserved end residues are trimmed from each CDR3. Each record gives: V gene, J gene, CDR3 protein.

v_call: TRBV4-3
j_call: TRBJ2-3
cdr3_aa: ASSPKGAGASDTQY

v_call: TRBV4-3
j_call: TRBJ2-1
cdr3_aa: ASSQVPLSPF

v_call: TRBV7-2
j_call: TRBJ2-3
cdr3_aa: ASSSSLTDTQY

v_call: TRBV29-1
j_call: TRBJ1-1
cdr3_aa: SVEYGNTEAF

v_call: TRBV28
j_call: TRBJ2-7
cdr3_aa: ASSRGTGGYYEQY

v_call: TRBV28
j_call: TRBJ1-2
cdr3_aa: ASSSDNNYGYT

v_call: TRBV27
j_call: TRBJ1-3
cdr3_aa: ASSARTGGKNTIY

v_call: TRBV6-5
j_call: TRBJ2-3
cdr3_aa: ASSYTSGDTQY

v_call: TRBV6-5
j_call: TRBJ2-7
cdr3_aa: ASSSLRGASYEQY

v_call: TRBV2
j_call: TRBJ2-5
cdr3_aa: AGSRGSVETQY

v_call: TRBV5-6
j_call: TRBJ1-1
cdr3_aa: ASSLEPGTRIPREAF

v_call: TRBV2
j_call: TRBJ2-1
cdr3_aa: ASSGTSGGNEQF

v_call: TRBV6-6
j_call: TRBJ2-7
cdr3_aa: ASSYSFRYEQY

v_call: TRBV29-1
j_call: TRBJ1-4
cdr3_aa: SFSDGQLNEKLF

v_call: TRBV15
j_call: TRBJ1-4
cdr3_aa: ATSRDGRLYEKLF

v_call: TRBV2
j_call: TRBJ1-1
cdr3_aa: ASNGQGSMNTEAF

v_call: TRBV18
j_call: TRBJ1-4
cdr3_aa: ASSPPRGTANEKLF

v_call: TRBV7-3
j_call: TRBJ1-2
cdr3_aa: ASSPTGTDYGYT

v_call: TRBV6-6
j_call: TRBJ2-7
cdr3_aa: ASSRWTAYEQY

v_call: TRBV18
j_call: TRBJ2-5
cdr3_aa: ASSPTVETQY

v_call: TRBV5-1
j_call: TRBJ2-3
cdr3_aa: ASSPEPLKDTQY

v_call: TRBV28
j_call: TRBJ1-2
cdr3_aa: ASSRPGTGVGYGYT

v_call: TRBV30
j_call: TRBJ1-1
cdr3_aa: AQTENTEAF

v_call: TRBV23-1
j_call: TRBJ2-4
cdr3_aa: ASSRKTQDRGPKNIQY

v_call: TRBV30
j_call: TRBJ1-3
cdr3_aa: AWTPAGASGNTIY

v_call: TRBV5-1
j_call: TRBJ2-6
cdr3_aa: ASSLLGQGLSGANVLT

v_call: TRBV5-4
j_call: TRBJ2-1
cdr3_aa: ASSRGTSGKVGEQF

v_call: TRBV29-1
j_call: TRBJ2-5
cdr3_aa: SVSQGRETQY

v_call: TRBV7-2
j_call: TRBJ2-5
cdr3_aa: ASSQDLGRSGQETQY

v_call: TRBV19
j_call: TRBJ1-1
cdr3_aa: ASSIVSPRRVNTEAF

v_call: TRBV9
j_call: TRBJ2-1
cdr3_aa: ASSGVAGGGGSNEQF

v_call: TRBV2
j_call: TRBJ1-5
cdr3_aa: ASKDRSQPQH

v_call: TRBV5-1
j_call: TRBJ2-1
cdr3_aa: ASSVTSPTYNEQF

v_call: TRBV5-6
j_call: TRBJ1-5
cdr3_aa: ASSHRDTEDSNQPQH

v_call: TRBV5-1
j_call: TRBJ2-7
cdr3_aa: ASSSDMLYEQY

v_call: TRBV2
j_call: TRBJ2-7
cdr3_aa: ASKDYSGRAAYEQY

v_call: TRBV28
j_call: TRBJ2-5
cdr3_aa: ASSLRRGTGNVETQY

v_call: TRBV19
j_call: TRBJ2-1
cdr3_aa: ASSIDSGSRNEQF

v_call: TRBV5-1
j_call: TRBJ2-5
cdr3_aa: ASSRLTGDQETQY

v_call: TRBV4-2
j_call: TRBJ2-1
cdr3_aa: ASSQDGLAGVLYNEQF

v_call: TRBV5-6
j_call: TRBJ2-3
cdr3_aa: ASSTGLAGNTQY

v_call: TRBV7-8
j_call: TRBJ2-7
cdr3_aa: ASSFRLAESYEQY